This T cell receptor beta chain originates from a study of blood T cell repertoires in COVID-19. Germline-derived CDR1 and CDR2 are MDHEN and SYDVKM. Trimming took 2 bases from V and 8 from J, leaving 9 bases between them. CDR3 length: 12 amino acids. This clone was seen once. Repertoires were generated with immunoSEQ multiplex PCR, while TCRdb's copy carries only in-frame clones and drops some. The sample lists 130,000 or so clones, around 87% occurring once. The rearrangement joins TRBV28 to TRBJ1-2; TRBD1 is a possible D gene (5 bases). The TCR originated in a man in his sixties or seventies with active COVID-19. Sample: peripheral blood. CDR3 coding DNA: TGTGCCAGCAGTTTACAGGGTATGGGCTACACCTTC. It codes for CASSLQGMGYTF.